The present TCR beta chain was sequenced within a study of early T cells in non-severe SARS-CoV-2 infection. On the study more broadly: Sequencing used unsorted whole-blood bulk RNA, so chains lack pairing.

V lost 6 bases and J 1 base, leaving 13 bases between the germline ends. The length of the CDR3 is 15 residues. Germline loops: CDR1 MNHEY, CDR2 SVGAGI. Each cDNA molecule carried a unique molecular identifier. Each CDR3 protein gets one entry after TCRdb re-called the 5' RACE reads with MiXCR. In the table there are roughly 60,000 distinct CDR3 sequences, around 12% of which are singletons. Whole-study findings and limits: There was a bias toward anti-spike CD8 responses in VDJdb matching, which missed private and CD4 specificities.

With regard to this clonotype: The antigen remains unidentified.

The source material was whole blood. The chain recombines TRBV6-5 with TRBJ1-5; maybe TRBD1 (6 bases). The origin of this receptor is an adult who was a healthcare worker with PCR-confirmed SARS-CoV-2 infection or an uninfected control (not recorded which). The CDR3 nucleotides are TGTGCCAGCAGGGATACAGGGACAAGCAATCAGCCCCAGCATTTT. This gives the protein CASRDTGTSNQPQHF.